These 10 T cell receptor beta chains were all obtained from the same sample, sequenced in a study of T cell changes during pregnancy in multiple sclerosis. Using immunoSEQ multiplex PCR, the repertoire was profiled, and TCRdb retains in-frame clones only, with some absent. In the table there are tens of thousands of clones, around 92% of which are singletons. The sequencing used peripheral blood, collected before pregnancy. All receptors come from a female donor with multiple sclerosis, enrolled in a pregnancy study.

The chain uses TRBV7-9 and TRBJ1-5; possibly TRBD1 for D (6 bases). V gave up 8 bases and J gave up 7 bases, with 15 bases separating them. The CDR3 runs 13 residues. Germline V gene lookup returns CDR1 SEHNR and CDR2 FQNEAQ (reference sequence). The DNA of the CDR3 is TGTGCCAGCTCCCATACAGGGCAGCAGCCCCAGCATTTT. The encoded protein is CASSHTGQQPQHF.

V usage is TRBV9 and J usage is TRBJ2-7; no definite D call. In germline, CDR1 is SGDLS, CDR2 YYNGEE. Trimming removed 0 bases from V and 0 bases from J, with 10 bases in between. CDR3 length: 15 residues. CDR3 bases: TGTGCCAGCAGCGTAGGAGGCGATAGCTCCTACGAGCAGTACTTC. Protein product: CASSVGGDSSYEQYF.

The V call is TRBV6-1, the J call TRBJ1-1, with D possibly TRBD1 on 5 matching bases. CDR1 is MNHNS and CDR2 is SASEGT in the germline V gene. Trimming pared 4 bases from V and 1 base from J, leaving 7 bases between. The CDR3 covers 13 residues. CDR3 region: CASSADRNTEAFF. The CDR3, as DNA: TGTGCCAGCAGTGCCGACAGGAACACTGAAGCTTTCTTT.

This chain joins TRBV10-3 and TRBJ2-7; 7 nucleotides match TRBD1. Germline V gene data show CDR1 as ENHRY and CDR2 as SYGVKD. This CDR3 contains 13 residues. V lost 3 bases, J lost 4 bases, and 3 bases stayed unmatched. The CDR3 spells CAISEDRAYEQYF. The CDR3 nucleotides are TGTGCCATCAGTGAAGACAGGGCTTACGAGCAGTACTTC.

The chain joins TRBV9 to TRBJ2-3; possible D gene TRBD2, 6 bases. Germline CDR1 and CDR2: SGDLS and YYNGEE. Trimming removed 3 bases at V and 0 bases at J, with 11 bases between. The CDR3 spans 15 residues. The CDR3 loop is CASSGGDFSTDTQYF. For the CDR3, the DNA is TGTGCCAGCAGCGGAGGGGACTTTAGCACAGATACGCAGTATTTT. The complete variable domain, with remaining parts taken from reference TRBV9 and TRBJ2-3, reads DSGVTQTPKHLITATGQRVTLRCSPRSGDLSVYWYQQSLDQGLQFLIQYYNGEERAKGNILERFSAQQFPDLHSELNLSSLELGDSALYFCASSGGDFSTDTQYFGPGTRLTVL.

The V call is TRBV6-5, the J call TRBJ2-1; TRBD2 matches at 8 bases. The V and J ends lost 6 bases and 4 bases, in that order; junction bases with no gene match: 8. The CDR3 sequence is 15 residues long. Looked up from germline, CDR1 is MNHEY and CDR2 is SVGAGI. The CDR3 DNA reads as TGTGCCAGCAGAACCCTACGGGGGGGATACAATGAGCAGTTCTTC. Residues: CASRTLRGGYNEQFF.

The chain joins TRBV29-1 to TRBJ1-1, with D perhaps matching TRBD1 (5 bases). Trimming removed 0 bases from V and 4 bases from J, with 15 bases in between. Germline loops: CDR1 SQVTM, CDR2 ANQGSEA. The CDR3 covers 15 residues. The CDR3 is CSVEDRTLRGTEAFF. DNA of the CDR3: TGCAGCGTTGAAGATCGGACACTTAGGGGCACTGAAGCTTTCTTT.

This clone has a single count. Here the CDR3 DNA reads TGTGCCAGCAGCTTAGTCCGGGTAGCGGTAACCTACGAGCAGTACTTC. Amino acids: CASSLVRVAVTYEQYF. V gene TRBV11-2 combines with J gene TRBJ2-7; possible D gene TRBD2, 6 bases. Trimming cost V 1 base and J 2 bases, with 15 bases left between them. The CDR3 covers 16 residues. Germline values: CDR1 SGHAT, CDR2 FQNNGV.

This clone has more than one count but fewer than ten. The chain recombines TRBV5-4 with TRBJ2-7; 7 nucleotides match TRBD1. The CDR3 is made up of 15 amino acids. Germline loops: CDR1 SGHNT, CDR2 YYREEE (reference sequence). J gave up 6 bases and V 3 bases, and 12 bases lay outside the gene matches. The CDR3 loop is CASSSTGTAISEQYF. CDR3 nucleotides: TGTGCCAGCAGCTCGACAGGGACCGCAATCTCCGAGCAGTACTTC.

V is TRBV19 and J is TRBJ2-5, with TRBD1 matching over 9 bases. Germline assignment: CDR1 LNHDA and CDR2 SQIVND (reference sequence). This CDR3 comprises 14 residues. V gave up 6 bases and J gave up 0 bases; unmatched junction bases: 2. CDR3 sequence reads: CASSRDRDQETQYF. CDR3 coding DNA: TGTGCCAGTAGCCGGGACAGGGACCAAGAGACCCAGTACTTC.